This T cell receptor beta chain was identified in a study of blood T cell repertoires in COVID-19. The germline CDR1 and CDR2 sequences are LGHNT and FRNRAP. The CDR3 runs to 15 residues. Trimming removed 5 bases from V and 7 bases from J, with 18 bases in between. TCRdb's copy holds only in-frame clones and misses some; the assay was immunoSEQ multiplex PCR. Of some 120,000 clones in the sample, roughly 80% were seen once. Sequencing was done on a sample of peripheral blood. V usage is TRBV12-5 and J usage is TRBJ2-1; D possibly corresponds to TRBD2 (6 bases). This TCR was sampled from a human donor in a cohort sampled during active COVID-19. The CDR3 is CASGPPGAGRNEQFF. The CDR3 coding sequence is TGTGCTAGTGGTCCCCCCGGGGCAGGGAGGAATGAGCAGTTCTTC.